This TCR beta chain was captured in a study of blood T cell repertoires in COVID-19. Study-level information: The samples span acute and convalescent COVID-19 from the United States, Italy and Spain. PBMCs, B-cell-depleted T cells, or T cells provided the cDNA or gDNA that made up the material.

In the original analysis: Amplified reference gene primers provided the basis for estimating nucleated cell counts. Assay used: immunoSEQ multiplex PCR; TCRdb lists only in-frame clones, some missing. The D gene and trimming were derived from the DNA, and the V and J assignments and clone size from that table. The profile shows 130,000 or so clones, approximately 86% of them singletons. The junction had 4 bases not matched to a gene; V was cut back by 0 bases and J by 2 bases. Per germline, CDR1 SGHRS and CDR2 YFSETQ. CDR3 size: 15 residues. In Seattle, patients joined the study during active infection and were tracked longitudinally.

The sequence was collected from a woman in her seventies with COVID-19, enrolled during active disease. The sample was peripheral blood. V is TRBV5-1 and J is TRBJ1-2; 7 bases are a match to TRBD1. CDR3 nucleotides: TGCGCCAGCAGCTTGGAAGGCAGGGGGAACTATGGCTACACCTTC. Protein sequence: CASSLEGRGNYGYTF.